This paragraph covers one T cell receptor (beta chain) sequence. The antigen remains undetermined. This specimen comes from a study of OX40 agonist ivuxolimab in advanced cancers. Study-level information: Ivuxolimab is an agonistic anti-OX40 (CD134) antibody, and patients were treated with it. The dose of intravenous ivuxolimab that patients received every 2 weeks ranged from 0.01 to 10 mg/kg.

The CDR3 extends over 14 amino acids. The J segment lost 7 bases and the V segment lost 10 bases, leaving 9 bases of the junction unmatched. The V gene's germline CDR1 is MNHNY and CDR2 SVGAGI (reference sequence). Clones were read by immunoSEQ multiplex PCR, and TCRdb kept only the in-frame ones, dropping some. The sample lists more than 100,000 clones, 90% to 95% occurring once. General study points: Clonal expansion from baseline to week 6 occurred in both CD4+ and CD8+ T cells.

Peripheral blood came from all dose cohorts at three timepoints. The chain carries TRBV6-6 and TRBJ1-4; 10 nucleotides align to TRBD1. The source was CD4+ or CD8+ T cells sorted from blood, collected in a trial of the OX40 agonist ivuxolimab. This TCR derives from an adult with an advanced solid tumor such as melanoma, head and neck, liver or kidney cancer. The DNA for the CDR3 is TGTGCCATTCAACCCGGGACAGGGGTTGAAAAACTGTTTTTT. Translated: CAIQPGTGVEKLFF.